Each of the 24 T cell receptor beta chains below was sequenced from the same sample in a study of CD8 T cells in Susac syndrome. Random hexamers were used to reverse transcribe the RNA input (about 0.5 to 1 ug). MiXCR, applied by TCRdb to the immunoSEQ multiplex PCR reads, yields one record per CDR3 protein. The table lists roughly 130,000 distinct CDR3 sequences, around 96% of them singletons. What was sequenced was CD4+ T cells from PBMCs. The source is a human donor in good health.

The chain carries TRBV5-5 and TRBJ1-5, with unresolved D. The CDR3 is 15 residues long. V was trimmed by 1 base and J by 2 bases, leaving 10 bases between them. Germline-derived CDR1 and CDR2 are SGHKS and YYEKEE (reference sequence). CDR3 loop: CASSLLPSGNQPQHF. CDR3 nucleotides: TGTGCCAGCAGCTTGCTCCCATCGGGCAATCAGCCCCAGCATTTT.

This clonotype appeared a single time. The V and J genes are TRBV29-1 and TRBJ2-7, with D possibly being TRBD1 or TRBD2 (6 bases each). CDR1 SQVTM and CDR2 ANQGSEA come from the germline V gene. This CDR3 comprises 14 residues. Trimming shortened V by 3 bases and J by 0 bases, and 12 bases separated the two germline ends. CDR3 DNA sequence: TGCAGCGTTGAGGGGGGCCGGGGCTCCTACGAGCAGTACTTC. Translation gives CSVEGGRGSYEQYF.

The chain links TRBV19 to TRBJ2-3, with TRBD1 as a possible D gene (5 bases). Germline CDR1 LNHDA, CDR2 SQIVND (reference sequence). The ends were cut back, 7 bases at V and 5 bases at J, with 13 bases in the middle. The CDR3 has 13 amino acids. CDR3 loop: CASTRQWGDTQYF. CDR3 DNA: TGTGCCAGTACCCGACAGTGGGGAGATACGCAGTATTTT.

The V call is TRBV5-1, the J call TRBJ2-7; unclear D gene. Germline CDR1 SGHRS, CDR2 YFSETQ. The V end lost 1 base, the J end lost 4 bases, and 6 bases lay between the germline ends. CDR3 length equals 12 residues. CDR3 protein: CASSLTLYEQYF. The DNA of the CDR3 is TGCGCCAGCAGCTTGACTCTTTACGAGCAGTACTTC.

The genes are TRBV20-1 and TRBJ2-2; D is possibly TRBD2 (6 bases). V was clipped by 2 bases and J by 4 bases, with 8 bases between them. Germline V lookup: CDR1 DFQATT, CDR2 SNEGSKA (reference sequence). The CDR3 consists of 13 residues. The CDR3 nucleotides are TGCAGTGCTAGAAACGGGGGCACCGGGGAGCTGTTTTTT. Translated, it gives CSARNGGTGELFF.

This sequence joins TRBV7-9 and TRBJ2-2; 7 bases map to TRBD1. The germline V gene encodes CDR1 SEHNR and CDR2 FQNEAQ (reference sequence). V shed 7 bases and J 2 bases; nucleotides not matched to a gene: 13. This CDR3 has 17 amino acids. For the CDR3, the DNA is TGTGCCAGCACCACTACCTTACAGGGGTCAAACACCGGGGAGCTGTTTTTT. It yields the protein CASTTTLQGSNTGELFF.

This clonotype was observed once. The CDR3 DNA reads TGCGCCAGCAGCGGGGGACTAGCGAGCTCCTACGAGCAGTACTTC. Translating gives CASSGGLASSYEQYF. V usage is TRBV5-1 and J usage is TRBJ2-7, with 10 bases lining up with TRBD2. V was clipped by 4 bases and J by 0 bases; unmatched bases: 4. This CDR3 has 15 amino acids. Germline CDR1 and CDR2: SGHRS and YFSETQ.

This clonotype was counted ten times or more. CDR3 loop: CASSPGQGSYEQYF. The CDR3 bases are TGTGCCAGCTCCCCCGGACAGGGCTCCTACGAGCAGTACTTC. J is TRBJ2-7 and V is TRBV18, with 8 bases identical to TRBD1. Germline CDR1 reads KGHSH; CDR2 reads LQKENI. The CDR3 contains 14 residues. V shed 6 bases, J shed 0 bases, and the junction held 4 bases outside the gene matches.

The rearrangement uses TRBV10-3 and TRBJ2-7; D possibly uses TRBD1 or TRBD2 (5 bases each). V was pared by 0 bases and J by 4 bases, with 13 bases between. The germline CDR1 and CDR2 sequences are ENHRY and SYGVKD. The CDR3 contains 15 residues. CDR3: CAISESNGGEYEQYF. In DNA form, the CDR3 reads TGTGCCATCAGTGAGTCGAATGGGGGAGAATACGAGCAGTACTTC.

The chain uses TRBV5-1 and TRBJ2-7; 10 bases map to TRBD2. The junction had 8 bases not matched to a gene; V was cut back by 2 bases and J by 6 bases. In germline, CDR1 is SGHRS, CDR2 YFSETQ. This CDR3 has 15 residues. The CDR3 sequence is CASSFELAGVSEQYF. The CDR3 coding sequence is TGCGCCAGCAGCTTTGAGCTAGCGGGAGTCTCCGAGCAGTACTTC. The full variable domain, rest sourced from reference TRBV5-1 and TRBJ2-7, is KAGVTQTPRYLIKTRGQQVTLSCSPISGHRSVSWYQQTPGQGLQFLFEYFSETQRNKGNFPGRFSGRQFSNSRSEMNVSTLELGDSALYLCASSFELAGVSEQYFGPGTRLTVT.

The J gene is TRBJ2-1, the V gene TRBV30; 9 bases line up with TRBD2. CDR1 GTSNPN and CDR2 SVGIG come from the germline V gene (reference sequence). Trimming took 2 bases from V and 5 from J; bases not matched to a gene: 10. There are 16 residues in the CDR3. CDR3 nucleotides: TGTGCCTGGAGTCTCGATCTAGCGGGATGGAACAATGAGCAGTTCTTC. Translated, it gives CAWSLDLAGWNNEQFF.

The chain links TRBV20-1 to TRBJ2-2; D is uncertain. CDR3 length: 10 amino acids. Trimming removed 5 bases at V and 7 bases at J, with 5 bases between. Per the germline V gene, CDR1 is DFQATT and CDR2 is SNEGSKA (reference sequence). CDR3 bases: TGCAGTGCTTTGAACGGGGAGCTGTTTTTT. This encodes CSALNGELFF.

V is TRBV9 and J is TRBJ2-7, with D possibly being TRBD1 or TRBD2 (6 bases each). Germline CDR1 is SGDLS and CDR2 is YYNGEE. The germline V and J ends were trimmed by 4 bases and 9 bases, with 14 bases remaining between them. This CDR3 has 12 residues. CDR3 sequence (DNA): TGTGCCAGCAGCCCAGGAGGGGGTCGGCAGTACTTC. Protein: CASSPGGGRQYF.

The chain combines TRBV12-3 or TRBV12-4 with TRBJ2-4; possibly TRBD1 or TRBD2 for D (5 bases each). V was cut by 4 bases and J by 8 bases, with 15 bases left in between. The CDR3 contains 14 residues. This CDR3 reads CASSWGSRGDIQYF. The CDR3 DNA is TGTGCCAGCAGTTGGGGTTCGAGGGGAGACATTCAGTACTTC.

V and J are TRBV20-1 and TRBJ2-3, with 11 bases identical to TRBD2. Germline-derived CDR1 and CDR2 are DFQATT and SNEGSKA (reference sequence). The CDR3 has 16 residues. J lost 6 bases, V lost 1 base, and 9 bases had no gene match. This CDR3 reads CSARAGGLAGGDTQYF. The CDR3 DNA is TGCAGTGCTAGAGCGGGGGGGCTAGCGGGAGGTGATACGCAGTATTTT.

A word on this clonotype: A read error may account for a junction end that differs from germline. The chain has TRBV19 and TRBJ2-7, with D unresolved. This CDR3 contains 13 residues. From germline, CDR1 is LNHDA and CDR2 SQIVND (reference sequence). Written as DNA, the CDR3 is TGTGCCAGTAGCCGGCGGATCTCCAACGAGCAGTACTTC. It translates to CASSRRISNEQYF.

CDR3 bases: TGTGCCAGCAGTGAACCGGGACTGAGCTCCTACGAGCAGTACTTC. Protein product: CASSEPGLSSYEQYF. The chain carries TRBV6-1 and TRBJ2-7, with D perhaps TRBD2 (6 bases). This CDR3 is 15 amino acids long. V was pared by 2 bases and J by 0 bases, with 11 bases between. Per germline, CDR1 MNHNS and CDR2 SASEGT.

The chain joins TRBV3-1 to TRBJ1-2; the D gene is possibly TRBD1 (5 bases). Germline CDR1 and CDR2: LGHDT and YNNKEL (reference sequence). This CDR3 is 15 amino acids long. V was clipped by 5 bases and J by 4 bases, with 17 bases between them. In DNA form, the CDR3 reads TGTGCCAGCAGCAATAGGGACCGCTTTTTCTATGGCTACACCTTC. The encoded protein is CASSNRDRFFYGYTF.

This rearrangement joins TRBV29-1 to TRBJ2-3; 11 bases map to TRBD2. V shed 2 bases and J 3 bases; nucleotides not matched to a gene: 10. The CDR3 sequence is 17 residues long. Per the germline V gene, CDR1 is SQVTM and CDR2 is ANQGSEA. The CDR3 DNA is TGCAGCGTTGAAAGGCTAGCGGGAGGTACGGGGACAGATACGCAGTATTTT. Translation: CSVERLAGGTGTDTQYF.

V and J are TRBV3-1 and TRBJ2-4; D is ambiguous. The V end lost 0 bases, the J end lost 2 bases, and 8 bases lay between the germline ends. There are 15 residues in the CDR3. Per the germline V gene, CDR1 is LGHDT and CDR2 is YNNKEL (reference sequence). The CDR3 here is CASSQEGLTKNIQYF. CDR3 DNA: TGTGCCAGCAGCCAAGAAGGATTGACCAAAAACATTCAGTACTTC.

The genes are TRBV20-1 and TRBJ2-1, with 11 nucleotides matching TRBD2. After removal of 3 bases from V and 1 base from J, the junction contained 5 bases not matched to a gene. The germline gives CDR1 DFQATT, CDR2 SNEGSKA (reference sequence). The CDR3 consists of 16 residues. This CDR3 reads CSAREGLAVSYNEQFF. The CDR3 DNA sequence: TGCAGTGCTAGGGAGGGACTAGCGGTTTCCTACAATGAGCAGTTCTTC.

This clonotype was detected a few times. The J gene is TRBJ2-7, the V gene TRBV28; no definite D call. V was shortened by 7 bases and J by 2 bases, with 6 bases between the two germline ends. Per germline, CDR1 MDHEN and CDR2 SYDVKM. The CDR3 loop spans 11 amino acids. CDR3 sequence reads: CASTRAYEQYF. In DNA, the CDR3 is TGTGCCAGCACTCGAGCCTACGAGCAGTACTTC.

Only one count was recorded for this clonotype. This sequence joins TRBV20-1 and TRBJ1-5; 7 nucleotides line up with TRBD1. The CDR3 length is 14 residues. Germline trimming cut 5 bases from V and 3 bases from J; bases unmatched to any gene: 7. CDR1 and CDR2 (germline): DFQATT, SNEGSKA (reference sequence). In DNA form, the CDR3 reads TGCAGTGCTTTCATGGGACAGTTCAATCAGCCCCAGCATTTT. It specifies CSAFMGQFNQPQHF.

The rearrangement uses TRBV18 and TRBJ2-7; 9 nucleotides line up with TRBD1. Trimming cost V 0 bases and J 5 bases; bases outside gene matches: 8. CDR3 length: 16 residues. CDR1 and CDR2 (germline): KGHSH, LQKENI. This CDR3 reads CASSPPVGTGNHEQYF. The CDR3 coding sequence is TGTGCCAGCTCACCACCGGTTGGGACAGGGAACCACGAGCAGTACTTC.